This T cell receptor beta chain was observed in a study of blood T cell repertoires in COVID-19. Study summary: Donors in the United States, Italy and Spain gave samples during acute or convalescent COVID-19. PBMCs, B-cell-depleted T cells, or T cells provided the cDNA or gDNA that made up the material.

Study processing details: For nucleated cells, counts were estimated from reference gene primer amplification. Assay: immunoSEQ multiplex PCR; the TCRdb copy retains only in-frame clones and omits some. The D gene and trimming were derived from the DNA, and the V and J assignments and clone size from that table. The sample carries about 100,000 clones, about nine tenths recorded once. V shed 3 bases, J shed 3 bases, and the junction held 3 bases outside the gene matches. Looked up from germline, CDR1 is MNHNS and CDR2 is SASEGT. This CDR3 comprises 17 residues. This rearrangement joins TRBV6-1 to TRBJ2-2; 14 positions match TRBD2. This TCR was recovered from a man aged 50 to 59 with acute or convalescent COVID-19. Sequenced material: peripheral blood. In DNA, the CDR3 is TGTGCCAGCAGTGATCCGACTAGCGGGAGGGACACCGGGGAGCTGTTTTTT. It encodes CASSDPTSGRDTGELFF.